Reported below is one TCR beta chain. The PCR made use of 60 Vbeta and 13 Jbeta primers. How the authors handled the data: Unique TCR beta chains totaled about 73 million in a later count, with around 10 million of them shared. The repertoire was sequenced with immunoSEQ multiplex PCR; TCRdb's copy has only in-frame clones and lacks some. The DNA was the basis for D and trimming; V, J and clone size are from that table. There are 99,000 or so clones in the sample; roughly 15% occur only once, and about 0.8% lies in the top ten. The data originate from a study of cytomegalovirus exposure and HLA in healthy donors. The CDR3 has 14 amino acids. After removal of 8 bases from V and 1 base from J, the junction contained 4 bases not matched to a gene. Germline V gives CDR1 MNHNS, CDR2 SASEGT.

The chain carries TRBV6-1 and TRBJ2-4; 8 positions agree with TRBD1. This receptor was identified in a female donor in good health and CMV-seronegative. Sequencing input: PBMCs. CDR3 DNA: TGTGCCAGCGGTTGGACAGGGGCCAAAAACATTCAGTACTTC. It yields the protein CASGWTGAKNIQYF.